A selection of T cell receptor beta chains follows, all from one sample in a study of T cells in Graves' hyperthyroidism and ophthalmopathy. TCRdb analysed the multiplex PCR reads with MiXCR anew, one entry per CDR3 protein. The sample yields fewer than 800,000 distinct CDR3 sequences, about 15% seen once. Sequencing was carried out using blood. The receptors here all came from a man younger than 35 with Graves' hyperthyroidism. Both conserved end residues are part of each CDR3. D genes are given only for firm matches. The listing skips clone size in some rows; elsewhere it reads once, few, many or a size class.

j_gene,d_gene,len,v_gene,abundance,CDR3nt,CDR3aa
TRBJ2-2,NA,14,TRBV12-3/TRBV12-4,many,TGTGCCAGCAGGCTGACAGCAGGCACCGGGGAGCTGTTTTTT,CASRLTAGTGELFF
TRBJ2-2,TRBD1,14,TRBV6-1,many,TGTGCCAGCGGGAAAGGGGGCCGGACCGGGGAGCTGTTTTTT,CASGKGGRTGELFF
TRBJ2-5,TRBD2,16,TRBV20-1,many,TGCAGTGCTCGCCTGGGAGTTAGCGGGAGGGTAGAGACCCAGTACTTC,CSARLGVSGRVETQYF
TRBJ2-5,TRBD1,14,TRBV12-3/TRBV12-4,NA,TGTGCCAGCAGTTCAGGGACAGGTGGGAAGACCCAGTACTTC,CASSSGTGGKTQYF
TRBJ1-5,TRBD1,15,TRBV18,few,TGTGCCAGCTCACAATCGACAGGGTTGAATCAGCCCCAGCATTTT,CASSQSTGLNQPQHF
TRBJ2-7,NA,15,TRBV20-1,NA,TGCAGTGCTACCAGATCGGGACTGTCCTACTACGAGCAGTACTTC,CSATRSGLSYYEQYF
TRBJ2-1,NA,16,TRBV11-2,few,TGTGCCAACAGCTTAGGTCTCAGCGGCCCCTACAATGAGCAGTTCTTC,CANSLGLSGPYNEQFF
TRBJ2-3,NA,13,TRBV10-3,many,TGTGCCACCAGGACCGGGGACGCAGATACGCAGTATTTT,CATRTGDADTQYF
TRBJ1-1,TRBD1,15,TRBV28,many,TGTGCCAGCGCGTCACCCGGGACAGGGGGCACTGAAGCTTTCTTT,CASASPGTGGTEAFF
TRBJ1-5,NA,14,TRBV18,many,TGTGCCAGCTCACGGGAGCAGGGCAATCAGCCCCAGCATTTT,CASSREQGNQPQHF
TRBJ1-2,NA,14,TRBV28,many,TGTGCCAGCAGTTCCCCAGACAGGAACTATGGCTACACCTTC,CASSSPDRNYGYTF
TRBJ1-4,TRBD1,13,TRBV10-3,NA,TGTGCCATCAGGGGACAGGGGAATGAAAAACTGTTTTTT,CAIRGQGNEKLFF
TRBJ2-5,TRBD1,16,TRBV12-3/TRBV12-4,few,TGTGCCAGCAGTTTTTCCGGGACAGGGGACCAAGAGACCCAGTACTTC,CASSFSGTGDQETQYF
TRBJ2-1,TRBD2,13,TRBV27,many,TGTGCCAGCAGCCCTACTAGCGGCAATGAGCAGTTCTTC,CASSPTSGNEQFF
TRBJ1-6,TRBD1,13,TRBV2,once,TGTGCCAAGGGACAGGGCTATAATTCACCCCTCCACTTT,CAKGQGYNSPLHF
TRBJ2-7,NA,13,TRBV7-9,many,TGTGCCAGCAGTTGGGGGTTCGCCTACGAGCAGTACTTC,CASSWGFAYEQYF
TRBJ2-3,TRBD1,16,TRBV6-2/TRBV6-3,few,TGTGCCAGCAGTTCGCCTCCAACAGGGGGCACAGATACGCAGTATTTT,CASSSPPTGGTDTQYF
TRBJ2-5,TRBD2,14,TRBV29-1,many,TGCAGCGTTGAGGGACTAGCGGGAGGAGAGACCCAGTACTTC,CSVEGLAGGETQYF
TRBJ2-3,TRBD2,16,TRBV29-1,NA,TGCAGCGTTTTATTAGCGGGAGGGCCCTCGTTGGATACGCAGTATTTT,CSVLLAGGPSLDTQYF
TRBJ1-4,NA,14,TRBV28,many,TGTGCCAGCAGCCTAATGCAATTTAATGAAAAACTGTTTTTT,CASSLMQFNEKLFF
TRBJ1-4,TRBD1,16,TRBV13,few,TGTGCCAGCAGCGCCCGACAGGGGGCCGTTAGGGAGGAACTGTTTTTT,CASSARQGAVREELFF
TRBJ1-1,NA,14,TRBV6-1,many,TGTGCCAGCAGCGCATCCGGGGGTAACACTGAAGCTTTCTTT,CASSASGGNTEAFF
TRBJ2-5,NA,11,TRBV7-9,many,TGTGCCAGCAGACTCAAAGAGACCCAGTACTTC,CASRLKETQYF
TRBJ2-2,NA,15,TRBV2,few,TGTGCCAGCAGTGTATTGACAGAGCCCCCCGGGGAGCTGTTTTTT,CASSVLTEPPGELFF
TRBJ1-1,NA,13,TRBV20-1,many,TGCAGTGCTAGGGGTACAGGGAAGGCTGAAGCTTTCTTT,CSARGTGKAEAFF
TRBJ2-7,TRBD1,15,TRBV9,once,TGTGCCAGCAGCCCCGAGGGACAGGGAAGGAACGAGCAGTACTTC,CASSPEGQGRNEQYF
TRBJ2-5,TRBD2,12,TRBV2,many,TGTGCCAGTAGCGGGAGGGGAGAGACCCAGTACTTC,CASSGRGETQYF
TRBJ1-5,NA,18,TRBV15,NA,TGTGCCACCAGCAGAGATCAAGGGGGGCAATTGAGCAATCAGCCCCAGCATTTT,CATSRDQGGQLSNQPQHF
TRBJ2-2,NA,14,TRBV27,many,TGTGCCAGCAGTGTAGGGACGCCGCCCGGGGAGCTGTTTTTT,CASSVGTPPGELFF
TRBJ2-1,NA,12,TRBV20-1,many,TGCAGTGCTGCAGATCAGGCTAGTGAGCAGTTCTTC,CSAADQASEQFF
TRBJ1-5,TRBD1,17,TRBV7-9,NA,TGTGCCAGCAGCTCGACAGGGGCCGGGGCTTTCGAAAAGCCCCAGCATTTT,CASSSTGAGAFEKPQHF
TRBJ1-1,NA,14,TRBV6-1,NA,TGTGCCAGCAGTGAGGCGGACACGAACACTGAAGCTTTCTTT,CASSEADTNTEAFF
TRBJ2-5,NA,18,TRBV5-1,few,TGCGCCAGCAGCTTGGCGATGCTAGCTACCTCATTCCAAGAGACCCAGTACTTC,CASSLAMLATSFQETQYF
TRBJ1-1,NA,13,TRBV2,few,TGTGCCAGTCAGAGGGAGGGAAACACTGAAGCTTTCTTT,CASQREGNTEAFF
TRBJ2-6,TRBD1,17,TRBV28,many,TGTGCCAGCAGTCCCCCGGGACAGGGTGCTGGGGCCAACGTCCTGACTTTC,CASSPPGQGAGANVLTF
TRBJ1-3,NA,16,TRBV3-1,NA,TGTGCCAGCAGCCAGAACCCACTCGGCTCTGGAAACACCATATATTTT,CASSQNPLGSGNTIYF
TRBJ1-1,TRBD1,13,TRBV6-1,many,TGTGCCAGCAGTGAAGTCGGACAGGATTGGGCTTTCTTT,CASSEVGQDWAFF
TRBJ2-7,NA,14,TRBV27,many,TGTGCCAGCAGTTTGTTAGGGTACTTGGGGGAGCAGTACTTC,CASSLLGYLGEQYF
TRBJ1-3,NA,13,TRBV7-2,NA,TGTGCCAGCAGCTTAGACAGGGAAAACACCATATATTTT,CASSLDRENTIYF
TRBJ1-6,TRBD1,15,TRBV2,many,TGTGCCAGCATCCTTGAGGACAGGTCGCATTCACCCCTCCACTTT,CASILEDRSHSPLHF
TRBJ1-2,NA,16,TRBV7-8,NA,TGTGCCAGCAGCTTAGCCCGGGGCGGTCGACACTATGGCTACACCTTC,CASSLARGGRHYGYTF
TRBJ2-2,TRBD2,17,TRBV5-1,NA,TGCGCCAGCAGCCCGGGACTAGCGGGAGGGCCGATCGGGGAGCTGTTTTTT,CASSPGLAGGPIGELFF
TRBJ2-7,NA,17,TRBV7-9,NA,TGTGCCAGCACCAAAATTGGGGACTTCTACGGCTCCTACGAGCAGTACTTC,CASTKIGDFYGSYEQYF
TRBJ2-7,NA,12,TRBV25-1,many,TGTGCCAGCAGTGAAGGGAGCTACGAGCAGTACTTC,CASSEGSYEQYF
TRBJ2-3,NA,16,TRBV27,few,TGTGCCAGCAGTTTAACTGCGGGAACGTACACAGATACGCAGTATTTT,CASSLTAGTYTDTQYF
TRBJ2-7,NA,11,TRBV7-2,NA,TGTGCCAGCACCCTTGTATCCGAGCAGTACTTC,CASTLVSEQYF
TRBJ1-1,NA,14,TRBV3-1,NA,TGTGCCAGCAGCCACCACTCAGTGAACACTGAAGCTTTCTTT,CASSHHSVNTEAFF
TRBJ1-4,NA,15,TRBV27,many,TGTGCCAGCAGTTTAGGGGTCCGGGCTAATGAAAAACTGTTTTTT,CASSLGVRANEKLFF
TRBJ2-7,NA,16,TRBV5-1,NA,TGCGCCAGCAGCTTGGCCCTTGGACACAGCTCCTACGAGCAGTACTTC,CASSLALGHSSYEQYF
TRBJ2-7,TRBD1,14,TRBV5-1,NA,TGCGCCAGCAGCGGGACAGGGGGTGGAATAGGGCAGTACTTC,CASSGTGGGIGQYF
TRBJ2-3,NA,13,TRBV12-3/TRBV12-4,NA,TGTGCCAGCAGTTTAGTGTTTTCGGGTACGCAGTATTTT,CASSLVFSGTQYF
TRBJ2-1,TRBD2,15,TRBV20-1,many,TGCAGTGCCCGCGGGACTAGCGTTGACTACAATGAGCAGTTCTTC,CSARGTSVDYNEQFF
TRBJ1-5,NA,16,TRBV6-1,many,TGTGCCAGCAGTGAAGCACAGGACAGACTTAATCAGCCCCAGCATTTT,CASSEAQDRLNQPQHF
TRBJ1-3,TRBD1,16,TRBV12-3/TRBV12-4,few,TGTGCCAGTGGGACAGGTTTCCCTCTAAGCGGAAACACCATATATTTT,CASGTGFPLSGNTIYF
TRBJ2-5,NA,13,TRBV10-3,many,TGTGCCATCAGTGCCGAGCCCCAAGAGACCCAGTACTTC,CAISAEPQETQYF